These 30 T cell receptor beta chains came from one sample sequenced in a study of cytomegalovirus exposure and HLA in healthy donors. In the PCR, 60 Vbeta and 13 Jbeta primers were used. The table came from immunoSEQ multiplex PCR; TCRdb's copy has only in-frame clones and leaves some out. The repertoire holds roughly 49,000 clones, roughly 80% seen once, with approximately 2.5% in the top ten. The sample comprised PBMCs. These receptors all come from a woman aged 35 to 49 in good health and CMV-seropositive.

This chain connects TRBV27 to TRBJ1-2; the D is unclear. The V gene lost 7 bases and the J gene lost 8 bases, with 17 bases spanning the gap. The germline gives CDR1 MNHEY, CDR2 SMNVEV (reference sequence). The CDR3 has 13 residues. The CDR3 loop reads CASKSAGDAGYTF. The CDR3 DNA is TGTGCCAGCAAATCGGCAGGCGATGCGGGCTACACCTTC.

The chain carries TRBV29-1 and TRBJ1-2; 7 bases line up with TRBD1. Trimming removed 5 bases from V and 5 bases from J; junction bases left unmatched: 8. The V gene's germline CDR1 is SQVTM and CDR2 ANQGSEA. CDR3 length equals 13 residues. In DNA, the CDR3 is TGCAGCGTTACTAGAGGGGGCGGGTATGGCTACACCTTC. This translates into CSVTRGGGYGYTF.

J is TRBJ2-5 and V is TRBV5-3; the D gene is possibly TRBD2 (6 bases). TRBV5-3 is assigned to the ORF class and has an uncertain function. The CDR3 has 16 residues. V was cut by 0 bases and J by 5 bases, with 17 bases left in between. DNA for the CDR3: TGTGCCAGAAGCTTGGCCACCGGGCCTGGAGGGGAGACCCAGTACTTC. Translation: CARSLATGPGGETQYF.

The genes are TRBV5-1 and TRBJ2-3, with D possibly being TRBD1 (6 bases). V gave up 4 bases and J gave up 6 bases, with 18 bases separating them. Germline V gives CDR1 SGHRS, CDR2 YFSETQ. The CDR3 is 15 amino acids. The CDR3 region has the DNA TGCGCCAGCAGCCCCGAAGTGGGGGCCAGGGATACGCAGTATTTT. Protein product: CASSPEVGARDTQYF. Together with reference TRBV5-1 and TRBJ2-3, the CDR3 gives the full variable domain: KAGVTQTPRYLIKTRGQQVTLSCSPISGHRSVSWYQQTPGQGLQFLFEYFSETQRNKGNFPGRFSGRQFSNSRSEMNVSTLELGDSALYLCASSPEVGARDTQYFGPGTRLTVL.

The chain has TRBV28 and TRBJ1-6; D gene ambiguous. Germline CDR1 reads MDHEN; CDR2 reads SYDVKM. Trimming removed 6 bases at V and 13 bases at J, with 13 bases between. This CDR3 spans 12 amino acids. CDR3 DNA: TGTGCCAGCAGCTCAACAGACCATCCCCTCCACTTT. It is translated as CASSSTDHPLHF.

This rearrangement joins TRBV19 to TRBJ2-3; perhaps TRBD2 as D (5 bases). CDR3 length equals 16 residues. Germline CDR1 LNHDA, CDR2 SQIVND (reference sequence). V dropped 6 bases and J dropped 0 bases, with 16 bases sitting between them. The CDR3 coding sequence is TGTGCCAGTAGCCGAACAGCGGTCTCTAGCACAGATACGCAGTATTTT. This gives the protein CASSRTAVSSTDTQYF.

J is TRBJ1-2 and V is TRBV4-3; the D is unclear. CDR3 length: 15 residues. The germline CDR1 and CDR2 sequences are LGHNA and YSLEER. V was trimmed by 0 bases and J by 2 bases, leaving 10 bases between them. CDR3 DNA sequence: TGCGCCAGCAGCCAAGAATCAACGGAGAACTATGGCTACACCTTC. It yields the protein CASSQESTENYGYTF.

V gene TRBV2 combines with J gene TRBJ1-5; 7 bases fit TRBD1. The length of the CDR3 is 13 residues. Germline V gives CDR1 SNHLY, CDR2 FYNNEI. After removal of 6 bases from V and 5 bases from J, the junction contained 4 bases not matched to a gene. The CDR3 loop is CASSAQGDQPQHF. The CDR3 DNA reads as TGTGCCAGCAGCGCCCAGGGGGATCAGCCCCAGCATTTT.

This chain uses TRBV7-3 with TRBJ2-3; 9 nucleotides line up with TRBD1. The CDR3 has 16 amino acids. The germline V gene has CDR1 SGHTA and CDR2 FQGTGA. V was clipped by 1 base and J by 4 bases; unmatched bases: 6. The CDR3 coding sequence is TGTGCCAGCAGCTTAATGGGACAGGGCGAGTCAGATACGCAGTATTTT. Residues: CASSLMGQGESDTQYF.

The DNA for the CDR3 is TGTGCCAGCAGCTTCGGTACAGGGGCAGGGAACATTCAGTACTTC. Translation gives CASSFGTGAGNIQYF. The V call is TRBV7-9, the J call TRBJ2-4; 7 nucleotides align to TRBD1. V lost 3 bases, J lost 7 bases, and 9 bases stayed unmatched. Germline V CDR1 and CDR2: SEHNR, FQNEAQ (reference sequence). The CDR3 consists of 15 residues. Supplemented by reference TRBV7-9 and TRBJ2-4, the full variable domain reads DTGVSQNPRHKITKRGQNVTFRCDPISEHNRLYWYRQTLGQGPEFLTYFQNEAQLEKSRLLSDRFSAERPKGSFSTLEIQRTEQGDSAMYLCASSFGTGAGNIQYFGAGTRLSVL.

There are a few counts of this clone. The V gene is TRBV7-9, the J gene TRBJ2-3; 8 bases align to TRBD2. This CDR3 contains 15 residues. J was trimmed by 2 bases and V by 2 bases; bases with no gene match: 3. CDR1 is SEHNR, CDR2 FQNEAQ, per germline (reference sequence). CDR3 sequence: CASSLKAGDTDTQYF. CDR3 nucleotide sequence: TGTGCCAGCAGCTTAAAAGCGGGGGACACAGATACGCAGTATTTT.

The J gene is TRBJ1-6, the V gene TRBV5-6; TRBD1 aligns across 7 bases. J gave up 10 bases and V 4 bases, and 11 bases lay outside the gene matches. The germline gives CDR1 SGHDT, CDR2 YYEEEE. This CDR3 has 15 residues. The DNA for the CDR3 is TGTGCCAGCAGCGCCACGACAGGGAGGTGGTCACCCCTCCACTTT. Protein product: CASSATTGRWSPLHF.

This chain uses TRBV4-2 with TRBJ1-1; D is perhaps TRBD1 (6 bases). Germline CDR1 reads LGHNA; CDR2 reads YNFKEQ. The CDR3 has 17 residues. Trimming removed 0 bases from V and 1 base from J, with 15 bases in between. CDR3 sequence: CASSQDRPQGRNTEAFF. In DNA, the CDR3 is TGTGCCAGCAGCCAAGATCGGCCCCAGGGGAGGAACACTGAAGCTTTCTTT.

A few counts support this clone. This chain joins TRBV7-2 and TRBJ1-5, with TRBD1 matching 9 bases. The J segment lost 6 bases and the V segment lost 5 bases, leaving 8 bases of the junction unmatched. This CDR3 comprises 15 residues. Germline loops: CDR1 SGHTA, CDR2 FQGNSA. Here the CDR3 DNA reads TGTGCCAGCAGCCTGGGACAGGGTTTCGGTCAGCCCCAGCATTTT. It yields the protein CASSLGQGFGQPQHF.

The chain joins TRBV29-1 to TRBJ2-7; 11 nucleotides agree with TRBD1. Trimming cost V 5 bases and J 2 bases; bases outside gene matches: 2. Germline CDR1 reads SQVTM; CDR2 reads ANQGSEA. There are 13 residues in the CDR3. CDR3 residues: CSVTGQGAYEQYF. In DNA, the CDR3 is TGCAGCGTTACGGGACAGGGGGCCTACGAGCAGTACTTC.

The chain joins TRBV5-1 to TRBJ2-2, with TRBD1 identical over 9 bases. This CDR3 spans 15 amino acids. Germline-derived CDR1 and CDR2 are SGHRS and YFSETQ. V dropped 6 bases and J dropped 5; count of bases not matched to a gene: 8. This CDR3 is CASNLQGARTGELFF. CDR3 nucleotides: TGCGCCAGCAACTTACAGGGGGCGCGGACCGGGGAGCTGTTTTTT.

CDR3 nucleotides: TGTGCCAGCAGCTTCCCGGGACAGGGGGAGAACACTGAAGCTTTCTTT. Its protein is CASSFPGQGENTEAFF. This chain uses TRBV7-8 with TRBJ1-1, with 11 positions matching TRBD1. V lost 3 bases, J lost 1 base, and 4 bases stayed unmatched. Germline V CDR1 and CDR2: SGHVS, FQNEAQ. The CDR3 is made up of 16 amino acids.

The CDR3 nucleotides read TGTGCCAGCAGCGATAGCCCGGATACGCAGTATTTT. It codes for CASSDSPDTQYF. V is TRBV6-5 and J is TRBJ2-3; D is undetermined. The V end lost 6 bases, the J end lost 6 bases, and 10 bases lay between the germline ends. CDR1 MNHEY and CDR2 SVGAGI come from the germline V gene. The CDR3 extends over 12 amino acids.

V usage is TRBV10-3 and J usage is TRBJ1-6; 9 nucleotides match TRBD1. The CDR3 has 18 amino acids. Per the germline V gene, CDR1 is ENHRY and CDR2 is SYGVKD. The junction had 17 bases not matched to a gene; V was cut back by 7 bases and J by 7 bases. CDR3 loop: CAITGRRGQGSANSPLHF. As DNA, the CDR3 is TGTGCCATCACCGGACGGCGGGGACAGGGATCGGCAAATTCACCCCTCCACTTT.

The gene calls are TRBV2 and TRBJ1-3, with 7 bases that match TRBD1. CDR3 length: 17 amino acids. CDR1 and CDR2 from the germline V gene are SNHLY and FYNNEI. The V and J ends lost 6 bases and 0 bases, in that order; junction bases with no gene match: 11. The CDR3 DNA reads as TGTGCCAGCAGCCACTCGGGACAGTCTTTCTCTGGAAACACCATATATTTT. Protein sequence: CASSHSGQSFSGNTIYF.

The chain uses TRBV7-9 and TRBJ2-5; TRBD1 matches 10 bases. The CDR3 extends over 16 amino acids. Germline CDR1 and CDR2: SEHNR and FQNEAQ (reference sequence). The V gene end was trimmed by 4 bases and the J gene end by 3 bases; junction bases not matched to a gene: 8. In DNA form, the CDR3 reads TGTGCCAGCAGCTCACCCGGGACAGGGGCGGAAGAGACCCAGTACTTC. Its protein product is CASSSPGTGAEETQYF.

The genes are TRBV30 and TRBJ1-5; TRBD1 is a possible D gene (5 bases). V was shortened by 2 bases and J by 7 bases, with 12 bases between the two germline ends. The CDR3 loop spans 13 amino acids. Germline CDR1 and CDR2: GTSNPN and SVGIG (reference sequence). This CDR3 reads CAWSRQGGQPQHF. In DNA, the CDR3 is TGTGCCTGGAGTCGTCAGGGTGGACAGCCCCAGCATTTT.

The CDR3: CASSPDQGNTEAFF. CDR3 bases: TGCGCCAGCAGCCCCGACCAGGGGAACACTGAAGCTTTCTTT. J is TRBJ1-1 and V is TRBV4-3; D is perhaps TRBD1 (5 bases). CDR3 length: 14 amino acids. V was pared by 4 bases and J by 1 base, with 10 bases between. The germline V gene encodes CDR1 LGHNA and CDR2 YSLEER.

In this sample, this clone turned up a few times. This chain connects TRBV15 to TRBJ2-7; D remains unclear. Germline CDR1 and CDR2: LNHNV and YYDKDF (reference sequence). The CDR3 has 14 residues. V lost 0 bases, J lost 6 bases, and 12 bases lay in between. The CDR3 sequence: CATSRDLRQGEQYF. Written as DNA, the CDR3 is TGTGCCACCAGCAGAGATCTTCGACAAGGCGAGCAGTACTTC.

This clone was counted between two and nine times. The chain uses TRBV19 and TRBJ2-5, with D possibly TRBD1 on 5 matching bases. V was clipped by 5 bases and J by 4 bases, with 11 bases between them. This CDR3 is built from 13 residues. Germline V gene sequence: CDR1 LNHDA, CDR2 SQIVND (reference sequence). The CDR3 here is CASSHPRGETQYF. Here the CDR3 DNA reads TGTGCCAGTAGTCACCCTAGGGGAGAGACCCAGTACTTC.

The chain has TRBV23-1 and TRBJ1-1; D might be TRBD1 (5 bases). TRBV23-1 is reported as an ORF; its role is uncertain. There are 15 residues in the CDR3. Trimming removed 8 bases at V and 3 bases at J, with 19 bases between. CDR3 in amino acids: CASGTTAGPHTEAFF. Here the CDR3 DNA reads TGCGCCAGCGGGACGACTGCGGGGCCCCACACTGAAGCTTTCTTT.

This rearrangement joins TRBV6-1 to TRBJ1-6; weak D call: TRBD1 (5 bases). Per germline, CDR1 MNHNS and CDR2 SASEGT. There are 15 residues in the CDR3. V was clipped by 0 bases and J by 8 bases, with 11 bases between them. Here the CDR3 DNA reads TGTGCCAGCAGTGAAGCTCAAGGGGTTTATTCACCCCTCCACTTT. Protein sequence: CASSEAQGVYSPLHF.

This sequence joins TRBV2 and TRBJ2-6, with D possibly TRBD2 on 6 matching bases. CDR3 size: 17 residues. Trimming pared 4 bases from V and 0 bases from J, leaving 13 bases between. CDR1 and CDR2 (germline): SNHLY, FYNNEI. The CDR3 DNA is TGTGCCAGCAGTGTTTGGGGGGTGACCTCTGGGGCCAACGTCCTGACTTTC. Amino acids: CASSVWGVTSGANVLTF.

The rearrangement uses TRBV12-5 and TRBJ2-5; TRBD2 is a possible D gene (6 bases). V gave up 2 bases and J gave up 5 bases, with 9 bases separating them. Germline V gene data show CDR1 as LGHNT and CDR2 as FRNRAP. The CDR3 runs 13 residues. CDR3 residues: CASGLQEGETQYF. The CDR3 region has the DNA TGTGCTAGTGGTTTGCAGGAGGGTGAGACCCAGTACTTC.

CDR3 residues: CASRDVGEKLFF. The CDR3 bases are TGTGCCAGCCGCGATGTGGGCGAAAAACTGTTTTTT. The chain is built from TRBV25-1 and TRBJ1-4; D gene ambiguous. The germline V and J ends were trimmed by 8 bases and 8 bases, with 12 bases remaining between them. From germline, CDR1 is MGHDK and CDR2 SYGVNS. The CDR3 loop spans 12 amino acids. Supplemented by reference TRBV25-1 and TRBJ1-4, the full variable domain reads EADIYQTPRYLVIGTGKKITLECSQTMGHDKMYWYQQDPGMELHLIHYSYGVNSTEKGDLSSESTVSRIRTEHFPLTLESARPSHTSQYLCASRDVGEKLFFGSGTQLSVL.